This T cell receptor (beta chain) derives from a study of cytomegalovirus exposure and HLA in healthy donors. General observations from the study: Reports showed the classifier diagnosing cytomegalovirus status with high specificity and sensitivity. Generally TCR sequences proved uncommon, though certain public TCRs appeared in numerous donors. The tendency of first-cohort TCR clusters to co-occur in the 120 validation repertoires was the finding of a later analysis.

With regard to this clone: Its cognate antigen is unknown.

Some clones are missing from TCRdb's copy, which holds only in-frame ones; the method was immunoSEQ multiplex PCR. The table has under 150,000 clones, about 88% seen once. The CDR3 contains 14 residues. The V and J ends lost 1 base and 0 bases respectively, with 5 bases between them. Germline loops: CDR1 SGHNT, CDR2 YENEEA. The gene calls are TRBV11-3 and TRBJ2-3, with a tentative D call TRBD2 (5 bases). The source material was PBMCs. The clonotype originates from a young man in good health and CMV-seropositive. The CDR3 nucleotides are TGTGCCAGCAGCTTAGGGAGGAGCACAGATACGCAGTATTTT. Amino acid sequence: CASSLGRSTDTQYF.